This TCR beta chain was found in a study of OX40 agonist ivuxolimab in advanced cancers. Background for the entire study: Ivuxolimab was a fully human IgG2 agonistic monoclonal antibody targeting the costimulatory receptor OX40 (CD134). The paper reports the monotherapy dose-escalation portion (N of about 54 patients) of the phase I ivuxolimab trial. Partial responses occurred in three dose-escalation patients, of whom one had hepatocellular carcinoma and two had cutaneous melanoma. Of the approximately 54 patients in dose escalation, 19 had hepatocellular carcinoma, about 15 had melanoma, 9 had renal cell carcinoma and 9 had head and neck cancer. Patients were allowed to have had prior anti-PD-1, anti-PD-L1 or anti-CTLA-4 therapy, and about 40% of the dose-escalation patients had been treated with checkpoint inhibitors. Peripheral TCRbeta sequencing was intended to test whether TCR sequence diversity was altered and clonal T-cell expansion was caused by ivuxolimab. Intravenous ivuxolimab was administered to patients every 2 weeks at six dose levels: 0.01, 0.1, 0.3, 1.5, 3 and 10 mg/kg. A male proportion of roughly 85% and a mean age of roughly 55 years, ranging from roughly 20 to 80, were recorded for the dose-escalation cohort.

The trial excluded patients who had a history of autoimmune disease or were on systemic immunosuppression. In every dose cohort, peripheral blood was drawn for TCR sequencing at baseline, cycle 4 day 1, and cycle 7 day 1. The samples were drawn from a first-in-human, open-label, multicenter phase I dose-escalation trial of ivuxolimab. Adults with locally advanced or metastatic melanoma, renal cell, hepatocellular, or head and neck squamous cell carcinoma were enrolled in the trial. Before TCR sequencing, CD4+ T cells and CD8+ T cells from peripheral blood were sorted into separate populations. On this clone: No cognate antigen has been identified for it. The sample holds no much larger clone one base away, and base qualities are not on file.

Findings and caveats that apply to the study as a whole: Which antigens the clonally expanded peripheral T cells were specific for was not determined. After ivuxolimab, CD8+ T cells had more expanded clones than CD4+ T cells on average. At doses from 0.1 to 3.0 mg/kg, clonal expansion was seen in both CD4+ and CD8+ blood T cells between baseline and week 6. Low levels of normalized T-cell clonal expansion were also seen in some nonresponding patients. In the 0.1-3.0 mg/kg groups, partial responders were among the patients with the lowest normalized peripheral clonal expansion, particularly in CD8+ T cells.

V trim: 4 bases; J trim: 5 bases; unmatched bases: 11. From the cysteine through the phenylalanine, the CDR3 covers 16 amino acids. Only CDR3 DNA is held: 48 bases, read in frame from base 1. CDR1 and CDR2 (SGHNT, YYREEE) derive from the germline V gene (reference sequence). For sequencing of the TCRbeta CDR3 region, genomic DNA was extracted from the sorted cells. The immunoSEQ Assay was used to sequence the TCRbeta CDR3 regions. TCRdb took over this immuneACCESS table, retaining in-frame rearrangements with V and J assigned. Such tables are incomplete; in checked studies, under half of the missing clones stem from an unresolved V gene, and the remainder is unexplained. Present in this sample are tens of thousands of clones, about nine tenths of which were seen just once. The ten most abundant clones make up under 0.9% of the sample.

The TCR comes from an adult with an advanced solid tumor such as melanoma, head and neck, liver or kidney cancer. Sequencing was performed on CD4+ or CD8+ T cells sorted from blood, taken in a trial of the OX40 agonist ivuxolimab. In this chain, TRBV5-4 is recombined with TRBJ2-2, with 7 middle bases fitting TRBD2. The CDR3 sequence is CASSPGGGTRTGELFF. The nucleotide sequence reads TGTGCCAGCAGCCCGGGCGGGGGAACAAGGACCGGGGAGCTGTTTTTT.